The clone carrying this T cell receptor beta chain has a count of ten or more. The antigen is unknown. The data originate from a study of regulatory T cells in long-lasting Graves disease. Building the TCR beta libraries relied on iRepertoire HTBI primers, and CDR3 regions underwent Arm-PCR. TCRdb reprocessed the multiplex PCR reads via MiXCR and lists one record per CDR3 protein. The sample lists a few hundred thousand distinct CDR3 sequences, approximately 10% seen once, with approximately 17% in the top ten. The time point was: newly diagnosed GD, antithyroid drugs for less than 3 months. RNA extracted from PBMCs served as the sequencing template. Around 8.2 milliliters of peripheral blood went into EDTA tubes. V gave up 5 bases and J gave up 0 bases; unmatched junction bases: 14. Germline V gene lookup returns CDR1 SEHNR and CDR2 FQNEAQ (reference sequence). This CDR3 comprises 19 residues. Study-wide results and limits: TCR diversity in persistent Graves' patients was below that of newly diagnosed ones. Repertoires from persistent disease leaned toward TRBV28, TRBJ1-2 and TRBJ2-5.

These records were also assigned to another study, of T cells in Graves' hyperthyroidism and ophthalmopathy. That source reports: Most clonotypes expanded in thyroid above 0.001 were likewise present in blood.

Sample: peripheral blood mononuclear cells (PBMCs), taken at new diagnosis, from a patient treated with antithyroid drugs. V is TRBV7-9 and J is TRBJ2-1, with 9 positions matching TRBD2. This receptor was obtained from a young woman with Graves disease. CDR3 coding DNA: TGTGCCAGCAGCCGAAGGTACGGTAGCGGGAGTAACTCCTACAATGAGCAGTTCTTC. This sequence encodes CASSRRYGSGSNSYNEQFF.